The entry that follows covers one T cell receptor (beta chain) sequence. As yet, its antigen is unknown. Everyone who donated was a healthy bone marrow donor. The PCR was carried out with 60 Vbeta primers and 13 Jbeta primers. Assay used: immunoSEQ multiplex PCR; TCRdb lists only in-frame clones, some missing. The sample carries 200,000 to 250,000 clones, over 70% recorded once. This specimen belongs to a study of cytomegalovirus exposure and HLA in healthy donors. Whole-study findings and limits: TCR beta sequences reportedly predicted the HLA-A and HLA-B alleles of most subjects accurately.

This CDR3 has 13 residues. CDR1 and CDR2 from the germline V gene are SGHRS and YFSETQ. V was shortened by 4 bases and J by 9 bases, with 11 bases between the two germline ends. This chain joins TRBV5-1 and TRBJ1-6, with D possibly TRBD1 on 6 matching bases. The sequencing sample was made of PBMCs. The source is a woman in her sixties or seventies in good health and CMV-seropositive. CDR3 coding DNA: TGCGCCAGCAGCGCCACGGACAGTTCACCCCTCCACTTT. It is translated as CASSATDSSPLHF.